What follows are 20 T cell receptor beta chains derived from one specimen sequenced in a study of shared clonotypes between healthy human individuals. Clones were read by immunoSEQ multiplex PCR, and TCRdb kept only the in-frame ones, dropping some. The table shows fewer than 700,000 clones, with roughly four fifths occurring only once. Sequencing was performed on PBMCs. The receptors shown here come from a woman aged 40 to 50 in good health. Some clones in this sample may be carry-over from other donors' samples.

For this clone: Additional DNA sequences in this sample encode the identical CDR3. The chain uses TRBV11-2 and TRBJ2-7, with 8 bases fitting TRBD2. After removal of 2 bases from V and 0 bases from J, the junction contained 3 bases not matched to a gene. Germline lookup yields CDR1 SGHAT and CDR2 FQNNGV. The CDR3 is made up of 15 amino acids. CDR3: CASSLLAGSSYEQYF. The DNA for the CDR3 is TGTGCCAGCAGCTTACTAGCGGGTAGCTCCTACGAGCAGTACTTC.

V gene TRBV6-5 combines with J gene TRBJ1-4, with TRBD1 as a possible D gene (6 bases). The CDR3 totals 15 residues. CDR1 MNHEY and CDR2 SVGAGI come from the germline V gene. Trimming took 2 bases from V and 7 from J, leaving 14 bases between them. CDR3 in DNA: TGTGCCAGCAGTTACCAACAGGGTGGGACTGAAAAACTGTTTTTT. Amino acids: CASSYQQGGTEKLFF.

About this clone: One base away lies a much larger clone, so this may be a sequencing read error. This chain links TRBV7-6 with TRBJ1-3, with a tentative D call TRBD1 (5 bases). CDR1 and CDR2 from the germline V gene are SGHVS and FNYEAQ. The CDR3 has 15 residues. The CDR3 DNA reads as TGTACCAGCAGCTTAGTGGGGGAGGCTGGAAACACCATATATTTT. It yields the protein CTSSLVGEAGNTIYF.

Turning to this clone: A far larger clone lies a single base away; this is likely a read error. This sample also contains other DNA sequences that code for the same CDR3. The CDR3 DNA reads TGCGCCAGCAGCCCGACACGAACTTCCTACGAACAGTACTTC. Translation: CASSPTRTSYEQYF. The chain couples TRBV4-1 to TRBJ2-7, with unresolved D. Germline V gene lookup returns CDR1 MGHRA and CDR2 YSYEKL. This CDR3 contains 14 residues.

This chain connects TRBV11-2 to TRBJ1-5; D ambiguous. The V gene's germline CDR1 is SGHAT and CDR2 FQNNGV. Between the trimmed V and J ends, which lost 5 bases and 6 bases, there was a span of 14 bases. CDR3 length: 14 residues. The CDR3 is CASSPGPTVQPQHF. As DNA, the CDR3 is TGTGCCAGCAGCCCGGGCCCCACGGTTCAGCCCCAGCATTTT.

Details on this clone: A far larger clone differs by one base, so this is likely a read error. The V call is TRBV30, the J call TRBJ2-7; D is possibly TRBD1 or TRBD2 (6 bases each). CDR3 size: 13 residues. Germline assignment: CDR1 GTSNPN and CDR2 SVGIG (reference sequence). The CDR3 DNA follows: TGTGGCTGGGCGGGACAAAACTCCTACGAGCAGTACTTC. This gives the protein CGWAGQNSYEQYF.

Regarding this clone: This likely reflects a read error, since a far larger clone is one base away. The chain is built from TRBV2 and TRBJ2-5; no definite D call. Germline assignment: CDR1 SNHLY and CDR2 FYNNEI. V lost 2 bases and J 0 bases, leaving 10 bases between the germline ends. The CDR3 loop spans 15 amino acids. This CDR3 is CASSEYGRNQETQYF. The CDR3 DNA reads as TGTGCCAGCAGTGAATATGGGCGGAACCAAGAGACCCAGTACTTC.

The count of this clone is one. V usage is TRBV19 and J usage is TRBJ1-2; the match to TRBD1 covers 9 bases. The CDR3 length is 14 residues. V lost 1 base and J lost 7; bases outside the gene matches: 4. Germline V gene sequence: CDR1 LNHDA, CDR2 SQIVND (reference sequence). This chain's CDR3 is CASSIGGQGIGYTF. As DNA, the CDR3 is TGTGCCAGTAGTATAGGCGGACAGGGGATTGGCTACACCTTC.

The chain links TRBV10-3 to TRBJ1-3; no firm D call. CDR3 length equals 15 residues. V was clipped by 7 bases and J by 0 bases, with 13 bases between them. Germline V CDR1 and CDR2: ENHRY, SYGVKD. CDR3 region: CAITAGWGSGNTIYF. The DNA for the CDR3 is TGTGCCATCACCGCGGGTTGGGGCTCTGGAAACACCATATATTTT.

This clone was counted between two and nine times. This sample also contains other DNA sequences that code for the same CDR3. The V call is TRBV7-9, the J call TRBJ2-7; the match to TRBD1 covers 7 bases. The CDR3 runs 12 residues. CDR1 SEHNR and CDR2 FQNEAQ come from the germline V gene (reference sequence). J gave up 6 bases and V 5 bases, and 4 bases lay outside the gene matches. CDR3 nucleotide sequence: TGTGCCAGCAGCAGGACAGGAGGCGAGCAGTACTTC. Residues: CASSRTGGEQYF.

V is TRBV5-6 and J is TRBJ2-5; the match to TRBD2 covers 9 bases. This CDR3 has 16 residues. Germline trimming cut 4 bases from V and 2 bases from J; bases unmatched to any gene: 9. Germline V gives CDR1 SGHDT, CDR2 YYEEEE. CDR3 region: CASSPPGLAGQETQYF. As DNA, the CDR3 is TGTGCCAGCAGCCCCCCCGGGCTAGCGGGACAAGAGACCCAGTACTTC.

This clone was detected many times. The gene calls are TRBV7-2 and TRBJ2-2; the match to TRBD1 covers 10 bases. Trimming at V came to 4 bases and at J to 1 base, leaving 3 bases not matched to a gene. There are 16 residues in the CDR3. Germline CDR1 reads SGHTA; CDR2 reads FQGNSA. CDR3 amino acids: CASSSDRGLNTGELFF. The CDR3 region has the DNA TGTGCCAGCAGCTCGGACAGGGGGTTGAACACCGGGGAGCTGTTTTTT.

This clone was seen more than once but under ten times. Within the sample, other DNA sequences also encode this same CDR3. The rearrangement uses TRBV29-1 and TRBJ2-5, with 8 bases lining up with TRBD2. V gave up 3 bases and J gave up 5 bases; unmatched junction bases: 2. Germline V gene lookup returns CDR1 SQVTM and CDR2 ANQGSEA. CDR3 length: 12 amino acids. CDR3 residues: CSVEGGGETQYF. The CDR3 coding sequence is TGCAGCGTTGAGGGCGGGGGGGAGACCCAGTACTTC.

In the case of this clone: At one boundary the junction diverges from the germline segment, which might be a read error. The chain employs TRBV4-1 and TRBJ1-1; D uncertain. This CDR3 has 13 amino acids. The germline V gene has CDR1 MGHRA and CDR2 YSYEKL. CDR3 in DNA: TGCGCCAGCGGCCATAGGGAATACACTGAAGCTTTCTTT. It translates to CASGHREYTEAFF.

The chain uses TRBV28 and TRBJ1-6; the match to TRBD1 covers 7 bases. The V gene end was trimmed by 6 bases and the J gene end by 10 bases; junction bases not matched to a gene: 9. Germline V gene sequence: CDR1 MDHEN, CDR2 SYDVKM. The CDR3 consists of 14 residues. The DNA of the CDR3 is TGTGCCAGCAGAATAGACAGGGAAAACTCACCCCTCCACTTT. It specifies CASRIDRENSPLHF.

In this sample, this clone turned up a few times. The chain couples TRBV5-1 to TRBJ2-3; D remains unclear. Germline-derived CDR1 and CDR2 are SGHRS and YFSETQ. Deletions cut 4 bases from V and 4 bases from J, with 13 bases between. The CDR3 is made up of 14 amino acids. The CDR3 is CASSLDKTPDTQYF. The CDR3 DNA reads TGCGCCAGCAGCCTGGATAAGACCCCAGATACGCAGTATTTT.

The V call is TRBV7-2, the J call TRBJ2-3; unclear D gene. The CDR3 consists of 16 residues. Germline lookup yields CDR1 SGHTA and CDR2 FQGNSA. The germline V and J ends were trimmed by 0 bases and 2 bases, with 12 bases remaining between them. DNA for the CDR3: TGTGCCAGCAGCTTAGCGTTTAGGCGGAACACAGATACGCAGTATTTT. It translates to CASSLAFRRNTDTQYF.

Remarks on this clone: A single base is all that separates this from a far larger clone, so a read error is likely. V and J are TRBV5-6 and TRBJ2-5, with D unresolved. In germline, CDR1 is SGHDT, CDR2 YYEEEE. The ends were cut back, 4 bases at V and 0 bases at J, with 4 bases in the middle. The CDR3 runs 12 residues. The CDR3 DNA follows: TGTGCCAGCAGCGGGTACCAAGAGACCCAGTACTTC. As protein: CASSGYQETQYF.

A remark on this clone: Possible read error: a much larger clone is one base away. CDR3 amino acids: CASGPPKGGDQPQHF. Written as DNA, the CDR3 is TGTGCCAGCGGTCCCCCCAAGGGTGGGGATCAGCCCCAGCATTTT. The chain couples TRBV28 to TRBJ1-5, with unresolved D. Germline CDR1 is MDHEN and CDR2 is SYDVKM. The CDR3 covers 15 residues. V gave up 8 bases and J gave up 5 bases, with 19 bases separating them.

This clone was observed a single time. The V and J genes are TRBV6-4 and TRBJ2-3; 8 nucleotides line up with TRBD1. The V gene end was trimmed by 0 bases and the J gene end by 6 bases; junction bases not matched to a gene: 5. CDR1 and CDR2 from the germline V gene are MRHNA and SNTAGT. The CDR3 is 15 residues long. CDR3 DNA: TGTGCCAGCAGTGACTCGGGACAGGCCAGCGATACGCAGTATTTT. This translates into CASSDSGQASDTQYF.